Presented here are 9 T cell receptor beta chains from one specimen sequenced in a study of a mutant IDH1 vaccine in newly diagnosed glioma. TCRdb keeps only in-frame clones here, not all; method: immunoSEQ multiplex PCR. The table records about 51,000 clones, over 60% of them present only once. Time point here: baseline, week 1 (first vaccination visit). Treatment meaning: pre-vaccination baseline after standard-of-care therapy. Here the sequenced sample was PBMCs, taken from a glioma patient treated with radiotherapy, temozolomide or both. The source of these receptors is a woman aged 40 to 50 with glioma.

This CDR3 reads CASTPGQGPNQPQHF. DNA for the CDR3: TGTGCCAGCACCCCTGGACAGGGGCCTAATCAGCCCCAGCATTTT. The chain has TRBV7-2 and TRBJ1-5, with 9 bases that match TRBD1. Germline trimming cut 7 bases from V and 4 bases from J; bases unmatched to any gene: 8. Germline V gene data show CDR1 as SGHTA and CDR2 as FQGNSA. This CDR3 has 15 residues.

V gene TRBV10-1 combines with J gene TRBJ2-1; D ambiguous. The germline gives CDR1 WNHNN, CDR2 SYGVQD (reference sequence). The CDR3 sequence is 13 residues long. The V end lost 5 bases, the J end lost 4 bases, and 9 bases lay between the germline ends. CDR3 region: CASSPGTYNEQFF. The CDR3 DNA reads TGCGCCAGCAGTCCCGGAACATACAATGAGCAGTTCTTC.

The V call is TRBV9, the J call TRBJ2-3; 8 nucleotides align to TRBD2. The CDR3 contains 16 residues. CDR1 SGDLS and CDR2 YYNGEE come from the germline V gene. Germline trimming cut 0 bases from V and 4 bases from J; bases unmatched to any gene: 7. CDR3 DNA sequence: TGTGCCAGCAGCGTAGCGGTAGCGGGGACTTCAGATACGCAGTATTTT. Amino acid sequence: CASSVAVAGTSDTQYF.

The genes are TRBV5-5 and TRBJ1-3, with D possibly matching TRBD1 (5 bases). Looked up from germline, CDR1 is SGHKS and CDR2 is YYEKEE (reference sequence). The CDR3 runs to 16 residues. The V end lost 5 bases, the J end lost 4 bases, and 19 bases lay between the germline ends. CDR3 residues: CASSLGDRRSGNTIYF. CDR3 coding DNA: TGTGCCAGCAGTCTAGGGGACCGTCGTTCGGGAAACACCATATATTTT.

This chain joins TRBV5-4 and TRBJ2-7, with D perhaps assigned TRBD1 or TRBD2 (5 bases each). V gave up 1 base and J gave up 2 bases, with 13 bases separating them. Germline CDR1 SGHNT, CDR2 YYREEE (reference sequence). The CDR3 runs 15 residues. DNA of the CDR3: TGTGCCAGCAGCTTGACGGGGCTAGGCACCTACGAGCAGTACTTC. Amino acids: CASSLTGLGTYEQYF.

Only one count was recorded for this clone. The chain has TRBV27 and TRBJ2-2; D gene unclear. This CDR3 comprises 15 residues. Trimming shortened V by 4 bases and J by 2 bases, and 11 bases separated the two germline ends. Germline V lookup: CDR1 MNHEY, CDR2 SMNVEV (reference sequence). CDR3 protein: CASSSYWRNTGELFF. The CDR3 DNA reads TGTGCCAGCAGTTCGTACTGGCGAAACACCGGGGAGCTGTTTTTT.

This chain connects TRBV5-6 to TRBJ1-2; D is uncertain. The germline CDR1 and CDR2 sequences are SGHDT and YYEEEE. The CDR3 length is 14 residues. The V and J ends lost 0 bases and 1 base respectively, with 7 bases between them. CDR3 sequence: CASSLGQDNYGYTF. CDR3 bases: TGTGCCAGCAGCTTGGGACAAGATAACTATGGCTACACCTTC. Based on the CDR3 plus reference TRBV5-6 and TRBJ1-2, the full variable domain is DAGVTQSPTHLIKTRGQQVTLRCSPKSGHDTVSWYQQALGQGPQFIFQYYEEEERQRGNFPDRFSGHQFPNYSSELNVNALLLGDSALYLCASSLGQDNYGYTFGSGTRLTVV.

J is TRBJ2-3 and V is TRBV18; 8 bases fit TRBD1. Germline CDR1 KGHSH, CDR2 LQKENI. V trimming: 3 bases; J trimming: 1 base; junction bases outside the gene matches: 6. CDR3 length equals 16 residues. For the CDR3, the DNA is TGTGCCAGCTCACCCGGACAGGGCGGAGGCACAGATACGCAGTATTTT. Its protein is CASSPGQGGGTDTQYF.

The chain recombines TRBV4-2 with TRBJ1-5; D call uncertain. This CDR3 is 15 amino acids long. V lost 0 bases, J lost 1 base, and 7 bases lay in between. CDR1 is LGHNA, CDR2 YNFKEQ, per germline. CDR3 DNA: TGTGCCAGCAGCCAAGATAAGGGAAGCAATCAGCCCCAGCATTTT. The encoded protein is CASSQDKGSNQPQHF.